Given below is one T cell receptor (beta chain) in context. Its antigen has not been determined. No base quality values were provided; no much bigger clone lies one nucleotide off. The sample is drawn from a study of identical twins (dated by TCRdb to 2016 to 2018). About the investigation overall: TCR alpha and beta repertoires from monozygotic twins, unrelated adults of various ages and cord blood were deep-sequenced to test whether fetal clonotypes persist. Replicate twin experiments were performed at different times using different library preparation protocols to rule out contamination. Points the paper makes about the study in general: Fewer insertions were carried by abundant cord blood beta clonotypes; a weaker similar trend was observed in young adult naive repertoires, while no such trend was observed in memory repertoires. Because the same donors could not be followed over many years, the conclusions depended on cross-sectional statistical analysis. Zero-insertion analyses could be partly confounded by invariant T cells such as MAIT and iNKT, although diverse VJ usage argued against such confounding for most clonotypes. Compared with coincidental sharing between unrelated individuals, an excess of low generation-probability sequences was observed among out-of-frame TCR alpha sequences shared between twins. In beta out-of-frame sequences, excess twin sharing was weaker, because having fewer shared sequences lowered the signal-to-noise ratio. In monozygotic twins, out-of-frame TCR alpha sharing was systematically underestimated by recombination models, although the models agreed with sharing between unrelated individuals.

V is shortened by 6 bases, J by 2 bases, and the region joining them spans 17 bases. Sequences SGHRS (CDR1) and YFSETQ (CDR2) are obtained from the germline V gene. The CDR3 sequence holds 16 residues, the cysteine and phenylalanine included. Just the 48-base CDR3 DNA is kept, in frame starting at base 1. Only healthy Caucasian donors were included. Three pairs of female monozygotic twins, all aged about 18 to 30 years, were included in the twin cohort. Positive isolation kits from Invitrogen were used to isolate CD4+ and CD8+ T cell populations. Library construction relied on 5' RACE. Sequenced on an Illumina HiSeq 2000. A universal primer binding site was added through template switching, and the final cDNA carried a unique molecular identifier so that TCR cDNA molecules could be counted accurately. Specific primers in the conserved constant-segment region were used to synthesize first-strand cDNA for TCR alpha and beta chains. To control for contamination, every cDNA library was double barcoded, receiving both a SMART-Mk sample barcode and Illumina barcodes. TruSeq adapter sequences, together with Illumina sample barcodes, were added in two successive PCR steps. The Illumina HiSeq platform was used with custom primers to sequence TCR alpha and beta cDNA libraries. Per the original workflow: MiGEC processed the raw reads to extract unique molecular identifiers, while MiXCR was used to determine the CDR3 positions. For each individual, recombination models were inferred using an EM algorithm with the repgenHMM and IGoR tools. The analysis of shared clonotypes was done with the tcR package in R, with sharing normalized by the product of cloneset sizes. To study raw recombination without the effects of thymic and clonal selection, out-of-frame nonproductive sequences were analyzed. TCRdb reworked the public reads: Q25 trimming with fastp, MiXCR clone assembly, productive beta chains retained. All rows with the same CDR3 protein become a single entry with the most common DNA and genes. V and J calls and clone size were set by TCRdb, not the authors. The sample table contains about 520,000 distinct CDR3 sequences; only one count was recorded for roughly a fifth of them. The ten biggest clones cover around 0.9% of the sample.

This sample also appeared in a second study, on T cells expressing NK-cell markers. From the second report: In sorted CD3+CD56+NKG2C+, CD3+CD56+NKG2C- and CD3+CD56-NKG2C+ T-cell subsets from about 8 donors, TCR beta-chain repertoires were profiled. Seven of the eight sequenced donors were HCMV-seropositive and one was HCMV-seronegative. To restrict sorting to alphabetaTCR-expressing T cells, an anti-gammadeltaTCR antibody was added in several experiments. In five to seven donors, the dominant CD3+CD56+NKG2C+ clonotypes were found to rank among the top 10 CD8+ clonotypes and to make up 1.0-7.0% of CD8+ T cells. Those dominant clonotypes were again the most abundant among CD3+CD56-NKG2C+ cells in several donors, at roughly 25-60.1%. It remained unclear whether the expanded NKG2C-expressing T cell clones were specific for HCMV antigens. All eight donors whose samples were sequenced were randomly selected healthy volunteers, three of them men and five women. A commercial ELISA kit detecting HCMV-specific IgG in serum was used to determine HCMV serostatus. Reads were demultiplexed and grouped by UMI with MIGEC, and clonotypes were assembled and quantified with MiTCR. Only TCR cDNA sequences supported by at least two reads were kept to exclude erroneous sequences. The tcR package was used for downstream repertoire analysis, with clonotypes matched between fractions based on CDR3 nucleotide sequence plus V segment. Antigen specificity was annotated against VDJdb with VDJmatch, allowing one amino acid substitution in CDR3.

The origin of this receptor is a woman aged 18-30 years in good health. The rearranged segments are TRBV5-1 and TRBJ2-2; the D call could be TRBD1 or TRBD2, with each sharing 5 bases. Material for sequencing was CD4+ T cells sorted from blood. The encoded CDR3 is CASNILGETNTGELFF. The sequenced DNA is TGCGCCAGCAATATCTTGGGGGAGACAAACACCGGGGAGCTGTTTTTT.